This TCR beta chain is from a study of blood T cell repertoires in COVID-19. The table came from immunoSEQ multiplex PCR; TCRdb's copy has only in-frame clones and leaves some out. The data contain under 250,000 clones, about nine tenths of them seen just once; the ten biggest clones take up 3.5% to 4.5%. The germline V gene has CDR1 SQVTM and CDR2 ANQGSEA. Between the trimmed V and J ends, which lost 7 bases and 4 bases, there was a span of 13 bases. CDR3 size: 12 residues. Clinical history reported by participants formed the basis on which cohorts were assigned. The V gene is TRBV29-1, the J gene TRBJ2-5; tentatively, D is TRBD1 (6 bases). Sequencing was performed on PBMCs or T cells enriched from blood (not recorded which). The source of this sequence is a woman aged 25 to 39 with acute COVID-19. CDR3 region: CSAGQSLETQYF. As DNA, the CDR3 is TGCAGCGCTGGACAGAGTTTAGAGACCCAGTACTTC. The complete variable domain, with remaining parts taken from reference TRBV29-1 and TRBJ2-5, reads SAVISQKPSRDICQRGTSLTIQCQVDSQVTMMFWYRQQPGQSLTLIATANQGSEATYESGFVIDKFPISRPNLTFSTLTVSNMSPEDSSIYLCSAGQSLETQYFGPGTRLLVL.